Shown below are 24 T cell receptor beta chains from a single sample sequenced in a study of cytomegalovirus exposure and HLA in healthy donors. The data were produced by immunoSEQ multiplex PCR, yet TCRdb's version contains in-frame clones alone and is incomplete. The sample records roughly 240,000 clones, around 87% being singletons. The sequenced material came from PBMCs. These receptors were collected from a man in his late teens or twenties in good health and CMV-seronegative.

This chain uses TRBV25-1 with TRBJ2-6; D is uncertain. CDR3 size: 15 residues. Per germline, CDR1 MGHDK and CDR2 SYGVNS. Deletions cut 5 bases from V and 2 bases from J, with 10 bases between. CDR3 DNA sequence: TGTGCCAGCAGTTTCGGCCAGGCTGGGGCCAACGTCCTGACTTTC. The encoded protein is CASSFGQAGANVLTF.

The chain links TRBV9 to TRBJ2-1; possible D gene TRBD2, 6 bases. Looked up from germline, CDR1 is SGDLS and CDR2 is YYNGEE. V lost 0 bases and J lost 12, with 16 bases in between. The CDR3 consists of 14 residues. CDR3 sequence: CASSVGDWTSPQFF. The CDR3 DNA is TGTGCCAGCAGCGTAGGGGACTGGACCTCACCGCAGTTCTTC.

The genes are TRBV7-2 and TRBJ1-3; no firm D call. Germline V CDR1 and CDR2: SGHTA, FQGNSA. This CDR3 spans 13 amino acids. Trimming stripped 4 bases from V and 0 bases from J, with 4 bases between. CDR3 coding DNA: TGTGCCAGCAGCTCCCTCTCTGGAAACACCATATATTTT. This translates into CASSSLSGNTIYF.

The chain employs TRBV27 and TRBJ2-3, with 9 bases fitting TRBD1. V was pared by 3 bases and J by 2 bases, with 3 bases of the junction left unmatched. The germline CDR1 and CDR2 sequences are MNHEY and SMNVEV (reference sequence). This CDR3 comprises 15 residues. CDR3 DNA: TGTGCCAGCAGTTTCGGGACAGGGAACACAGATACGCAGTATTTT. Protein: CASSFGTGNTDTQYF.

DNA of the CDR3: TGCGCCAGCAGCCGCGGCCAAGCGGGGTATGGCACCGGGGAGCTGTTTTTT. This encodes CASSRGQAGYGTGELFF. The genes are TRBV4-1 and TRBJ2-2; 7 bases are shared with TRBD2. CDR3 length equals 17 residues. The germline CDR1 and CDR2 sequences are MGHRA and YSYEKL. Trimming removed 4 bases from V and 4 bases from J; junction bases left unmatched: 12.

This chain uses TRBV29-1 with TRBJ1-2; D is perhaps TRBD1 (5 bases). The germline gives CDR1 SQVTM, CDR2 ANQGSEA. The V gene lost 3 bases and the J gene lost 1 base, with 9 bases spanning the gap. The CDR3 runs 13 residues. The CDR3 protein is CSVEAGHNYGYTF. The DNA for the CDR3 is TGCAGCGTTGAGGCAGGGCATAACTATGGCTACACCTTC. The whole variable domain, filled in from reference TRBV29-1 and TRBJ1-2, reads SAVISQKPSRDICQRGTSLTIQCQVDSQVTMMFWYRQQPGQSLTLIATANQGSEATYESGFVIDKFPISRPNLTFSTLTVSNMSPEDSSIYLCSVEAGHNYGYTFGSGTRLTVV.

The chain combines TRBV2 with TRBJ1-1; the D gene is possibly TRBD1 (5 bases). Germline V gene data show CDR1 as SNHLY and CDR2 as FYNNEI. Trimming cost V 6 bases and J 4 bases, with 18 bases left between them. The CDR3 totals 15 residues. CDR3 region: CASSLTVGEGTEAFF. As DNA, the CDR3 is TGTGCCAGCAGCTTAACCGTGGGGGAGGGCACTGAAGCTTTCTTT.

The chain has TRBV4-1 and TRBJ1-2; 7 bases are shared with TRBD1. V lost 0 bases to trimming and J lost 4 bases; unmatched junction nucleotides: 8. The CDR3 runs 16 residues. CDR1 is MGHRA and CDR2 is YSYEKL in the germline V gene. The CDR3, as DNA: TGCGCCAGCAGCCAAGATTCGAGGGGGCTGGTCTATGGCTACACCTTC. Protein sequence: CASSQDSRGLVYGYTF.

The chain is built from TRBV5-3 and TRBJ2-7, with TRBD1 matching over 7 bases. TRBV5-3 is treated as an ORF (open reading frame) with a function not yet certain. With 0 bases clipped from V and 3 bases from J, the junction kept 6 bases outside the gene matches. The CDR3 runs 15 residues. CDR3 in DNA: TGTGCCAGAAGCTTGGTAGGGGGCATGTACTACGAGCAGTACTTC. As protein: CARSLVGGMYYEQYF.

The CDR3 protein is CASSVIREETQYF. The DNA of the CDR3 is TGTGCCAGCAGTGTTATTCGGGAAGAGACCCAGTACTTC. The chain employs TRBV2 and TRBJ2-5; the D is unclear. Trimming removed 4 bases from V and 3 bases from J, with 9 bases in between. This CDR3 has 13 amino acids. Looked up from germline, CDR1 is SNHLY and CDR2 is FYNNEI.

The chain uses TRBV7-2 and TRBJ2-1; TRBD2 aligns across 13 bases. Trimming took 5 bases from V and 10 from J; bases not matched to a gene: 5. Germline V gene lookup returns CDR1 SGHTA and CDR2 FQGNSA. The CDR3 consists of 14 residues. CDR3 residues: CASSQGLAGMEQFF. Here the CDR3 DNA reads TGTGCCAGCAGCCAGGGACTAGCGGGAATGGAGCAGTTCTTC.

The chain couples TRBV5-1 to TRBJ2-3; D is ambiguous. The germline gives CDR1 SGHRS, CDR2 YFSETQ. CDR3 length: 13 residues. Trimming removed 2 bases from V and 1 base from J, with 5 bases in between. The CDR3 sequence is CASSFQGTDTQYF. The CDR3 region has the DNA TGCGCCAGCAGCTTCCAGGGCACAGATACGCAGTATTTT.

This clone has only one observation. The V and J genes are TRBV2 and TRBJ2-7; 9 bases map to TRBD2. The CDR3 runs 15 residues. V lost 3 bases to trimming and J lost 6 bases; unmatched junction nucleotides: 9. Germline lookup yields CDR1 SNHLY and CDR2 FYNNEI. CDR3 loop: CASSDLGGRALEQYF. CDR3 in DNA: TGTGCCAGCAGTGATCTGGGCGGGAGGGCCCTCGAGCAGTACTTC.

This rearrangement joins TRBV2 to TRBJ2-5, with 8 bases identical to TRBD1. J gave up 2 bases and V 5 bases, and 4 bases lay outside the gene matches. CDR3 length: 14 amino acids. CDR1 and CDR2 from the germline V gene are SNHLY and FYNNEI. CDR3: CASSPTGVQETQYF. The CDR3 DNA sequence: TGTGCCAGCAGTCCGACAGGGGTTCAAGAGACCCAGTACTTC. The complete variable domain, with remaining parts taken from reference TRBV2 and TRBJ2-5, reads EPEVTQTPSHQVTQMGQEVILRCVPISNHLYFYWYRQILGQKVEFLVSFYNNEISEKSEIFDDQFSVERPDGSNFTLKIRSTKLEDSAMYFCASSPTGVQETQYFGPGTRLLVL.

This clone was observed a single time. This chain uses TRBV19 with TRBJ2-6, with D tentatively TRBD2 (6 bases). The CDR3 spans 15 residues. Trimming removed 5 bases from V and 2 bases from J, with 10 bases in between. Germline V gene sequence: CDR1 LNHDA, CDR2 SQIVND (reference sequence). The CDR3 spells CASSSPGAGANVLTF. Here the CDR3 DNA reads TGTGCCAGTAGTTCTCCGGGAGCTGGGGCCAACGTCCTGACTTTC.

This clone was picked up one time. The chain has TRBV4-1 and TRBJ2-7, with D maybe TRBD1 (6 bases). This CDR3 region has 15 residues. Deletions cut 3 bases from V and 3 bases from J, with 15 bases between. In germline, CDR1 is MGHRA, CDR2 YSYEKL. CDR3 sequence (DNA): TGCGCCAGCAGCCACAAAGTGACAGGCTTCTACGAGCAGTACTTC. This gives the protein CASSHKVTGFYEQYF.

The rearrangement uses TRBV28 and TRBJ2-3; 7 positions match TRBD2. Germline values: CDR1 MDHEN, CDR2 SYDVKM. The CDR3 spans 13 residues. The V and J ends lost 7 bases and 1 base, in that order; junction bases with no gene match: 2. The CDR3 nucleotides read TGTGCCAGCATCCGGGGGGGCACAGATACGCAGTATTTT. Amino acid sequence: CASIRGGTDTQYF.

The chain joins TRBV7-6 to TRBJ2-1; 10 nucleotides match TRBD2. V lost 5 bases and J lost 4; bases outside the gene matches: 5. CDR1 is SGHVS, CDR2 FNYEAQ, per germline. The CDR3 extends over 15 amino acids. CDR3 in amino acids: CASSHSSGGYNEQFF. CDR3 bases: TGTGCCAGCAGCCACTCTAGCGGGGGTTACAATGAGCAGTTCTTC.

J is TRBJ2-3 and V is TRBV7-7, with D perhaps matching TRBD2 (5 bases). Germline V gene sequence: CDR1 SSHAT, CDR2 FNYEAQ (reference sequence). Trimming pared 5 bases from V and 0 bases from J, leaving 12 bases between. The CDR3 is 15 amino acids. The DNA of the CDR3 is TGTGCCAGCAGCCTAAGACTAACTAGCACAGATACGCAGTATTTT. It encodes CASSLRLTSTDTQYF.

This sequence joins TRBV7-2 and TRBJ1-3; D not resolved. CDR3 size: 13 residues. CDR1 and CDR2 from the germline V gene are SGHTA and FQGNSA. V was pared by 5 bases and J by 9 bases, with 14 bases between. CDR3 nucleotide sequence: TGTGCCAGCAGCGTGAACCAAGGCGGCACCATATATTTT. Amino acids: CASSVNQGGTIYF.

The chain has TRBV7-2 and TRBJ1-2; 12 bases map to TRBD1. The CDR3 covers 14 residues. The junction had 4 bases not matched to a gene; V was cut back by 5 bases and J by 6 bases. Germline V gene lookup returns CDR1 SGHTA and CDR2 FQGNSA. In DNA form, the CDR3 reads TGTGCCAGCAGCCCCTGGGACAGGGGGCATGGCTACACCTTC. Its protein is CASSPWDRGHGYTF.

V usage is TRBV7-2 and J usage is TRBJ2-5; TRBD2 is a possible D gene (6 bases). The CDR3 is made up of 15 amino acids. V was cut by 5 bases and J by 4 bases, with 17 bases left in between. Germline V gene sequence: CDR1 SGHTA, CDR2 FQGNSA. As DNA, the CDR3 is TGTGCCAGCAGCACGCAAACGGCCGGGGGAGAGACCCAGTACTTC. Translated, it gives CASSTQTAGGETQYF.

This chain uses TRBV5-4 with TRBJ1-6; D is uncertain. The CDR3 totals 16 residues. The V end lost 2 bases, the J end lost 0 bases, and 9 bases lay between the germline ends. From germline, CDR1 is SGHNT and CDR2 YYREEE (reference sequence). CDR3 in amino acids: CASSLERSSYNSPLHF. Here the CDR3 DNA reads TGTGCCAGCAGCTTAGAGCGGAGCTCCTATAATTCACCCCTCCACTTT.

The DNA of the CDR3 is TGTGCTAGTGGTTTGGCAAGCGGGAATGGCATTCAGTACTTC. Its translation is CASGLASGNGIQYF. The chain uses TRBV12-5 and TRBJ2-4; 7 bases are a match to TRBD2. With 1 base clipped from V and 9 bases from J, the junction kept 6 bases outside the gene matches. Germline loops: CDR1 LGHNT, CDR2 FRNRAP. The CDR3 consists of 14 residues.